The 21 T cell receptor beta chains listed next were all sequenced from one sample in a study of cytomegalovirus exposure and HLA in healthy donors. Primers for the PCR totalled 60 Vbeta and 13 Jbeta. Method: immunoSEQ multiplex PCR; TCRdb's copy keeps in-frame clones and lacks some. The table has roughly 150,000 clones, 84% seen once; the top ten hold around 0.93%. Sequences were obtained from PBMCs. The receptors originated from a man aged 25-45 years in good health and CMV-seronegative.

This sequence joins TRBV29-1 and TRBJ2-7; 10 nucleotides line up with TRBD1. The V gene end was trimmed by 7 bases and the J gene end by 6 bases; junction bases not matched to a gene: 6. The germline V gene has CDR1 SQVTM and CDR2 ANQGSEA. This CDR3 is built from 12 residues. The CDR3 reads CSGRTGGGEQYF. CDR3 sequence (DNA): TGCAGCGGCCGGACAGGGGGAGGCGAGCAGTACTTC.

This clone has just a few counts. The rearrangement uses TRBV10-3 and TRBJ1-1; 11 nucleotides match TRBD1. The CDR3 totals 12 residues. The germline gives CDR1 ENHRY, CDR2 SYGVKD. V gave up 8 bases and J gave up 4 bases; unmatched junction bases: 0. CDR3 sequence: CAIGTGGTEAFF. The CDR3, as DNA: TGTGCCATCGGGACAGGGGGCACTGAAGCTTTCTTT.

This clone came up once. This chain joins TRBV2 and TRBJ1-4, with D hard to call. V lost 2 bases and J 6 bases, leaving 4 bases between the germline ends. Looked up from germline, CDR1 is SNHLY and CDR2 is FYNNEI. The CDR3 runs 12 residues. CDR3 nucleotide sequence: TGTGCCAGCAGTGAACGGGATGAAAAACTGTTTTTT. Its translation: CASSERDEKLFF.

The DNA of the CDR3 is TGCGCCAGCAGCCAAGATCAGAGGCTTAATGAGCAGTTCTTC. The encoded protein is CASSQDQRLNEQFF. The chain combines TRBV4-1 with TRBJ2-1; D is unclear. Germline CDR1 and CDR2: MGHRA and YSYEKL. Between the trimmed V and J ends, which lost 0 bases and 7 bases, there was a span of 10 bases. The CDR3 has 14 residues.

The genes are TRBV2 and TRBJ1-5, with D possibly matching TRBD1 (6 bases). Germline-derived CDR1 and CDR2 are SNHLY and FYNNEI. Trimming cost V 6 bases and J 9 bases, with 18 bases left between them. The CDR3 is 14 amino acids. CDR3: CASRGHMAERPQHF. The CDR3 bases are TGTGCCAGCAGGGGACACATGGCGGAACGGCCCCAGCATTTT.

The chain employs TRBV29-1 and TRBJ1-2, with TRBD1 matching over 8 bases. Germline V lookup: CDR1 SQVTM, CDR2 ANQGSEA. Trimming cost V 5 bases and J 4 bases; bases outside gene matches: 12. This CDR3 is built from 15 residues. The CDR3 nucleotides read TGCAGCGTTAACCGAGACACAGGGGGACTCTATGGCTACACCTTC. This translates into CSVNRDTGGLYGYTF.

The gene calls are TRBV11-3 and TRBJ2-1; TRBD2 matches 8 bases. The trim removed 6 bases at V and 10 bases at J, leaving 17 bases unmatched. There are 16 residues in the CDR3. Germline CDR1 is SGHNT and CDR2 is YENEEA. The CDR3 coding sequence is TGTGCCAGCAGTCCGGACTCGCGGGGGGCACGAGAAGAGCAGTTCTTC. As protein: CASSPDSRGAREEQFF.

The V gene is TRBV11-3, the J gene TRBJ1-3; 7 nucleotides match TRBD1. V shed 5 bases and J 14 bases; nucleotides not matched to a gene: 15. Germline V gives CDR1 SGHNT, CDR2 YENEEA. This CDR3 is 14 amino acids long. CDR3 nucleotides: TGTGCCAGCAGCCCCTCCCGACAGGGTTCGTTGGTATATTTT. Its translation: CASSPSRQGSLVYF.

This rearrangement joins TRBV30 to TRBJ2-7; D might be TRBD2 (6 bases). The CDR3 contains 11 residues. Germline loops: CDR1 GTSNPN, CDR2 SVGIG (reference sequence). Trimming left V 1 base short and J 10 bases short, with 11 bases between. The DNA of the CDR3 is TGTGCCTGGAGTGGGCGGGGTCCCCAGTACTTC. Translated, it gives CAWSGRGPQYF.

The chain has TRBV21-1 and TRBJ2-1; the D segment call TRBD2 is taken from the table without a DNA check. TRBV21-1 is deemed a pseudogene. The CDR3 covers 14 residues. Written as DNA, the CDR3 is TGTGCCAGGGCCACTAGCGGGAGTCGGCATGAGCAGTTCTTC. It yields the protein CARATSGSRHEQFF.

This chain links TRBV29-1 with TRBJ1-1; TRBD1 is a possible D gene (5 bases). The length of the CDR3 is 14 residues. Germline lookup yields CDR1 SQVTM and CDR2 ANQGSEA. Trimming left V 4 bases short and J 1 base short, with 13 bases between. CDR3 sequence: CSVGGVYPNTEAFF. For the CDR3, the DNA is TGCAGCGTTGGGGGGGTCTACCCGAACACTGAAGCTTTCTTT.

The CDR3 protein is CSVARSSGTGEQFF. DNA of the CDR3: TGCAGCGTTGCAAGGTCTAGCGGGACTGGTGAGCAGTTCTTC. The chain combines TRBV29-1 with TRBJ2-1; TRBD2 agrees at 9 bases. Germline CDR1 reads SQVTM; CDR2 reads ANQGSEA. The CDR3 has 14 amino acids. V dropped 4 bases and J dropped 9; count of bases not matched to a gene: 10.

The CDR3 nucleotides read TGTGCCGGCGCCGAGGGCGTAAGGATTCAGCCCCAGCATTTT. This sequence encodes CAGAEGVRIQPQHF. V is TRBV6-1 and J is TRBJ1-5; D not certain. Trimming shortened V by 11 bases and J by 6 bases, and 20 bases separated the two germline ends. Germline assignment: CDR1 MNHNS and CDR2 SASEGT. The CDR3 spans 14 residues.

V gene TRBV19 combines with J gene TRBJ1-2; 8 bases line up with TRBD1. The CDR3 is made up of 15 amino acids. Germline-derived CDR1 and CDR2 are LNHDA and SQIVND (reference sequence). The V and J ends lost 6 bases and 4 bases, in that order; junction bases with no gene match: 10. Here the CDR3 reads CASRLSGTGAYGYTF. In DNA, the CDR3 is TGTGCCAGTAGGTTATCCGGGACAGGCGCCTATGGCTACACCTTC.

In DNA, the CDR3 is TGTGCCAGCAGTGTACAGGGGGGCACCGGGGAGCTGTTTTTT. This encodes CASSVQGGTGELFF. The chain has TRBV28 and TRBJ2-2; 8 nucleotides align to TRBD1. J gave up 4 bases and V 5 bases, and 3 bases lay outside the gene matches. The CDR3 consists of 14 residues. Germline V CDR1 and CDR2: MDHEN, SYDVKM.

The chain is built from TRBV4-1 and TRBJ2-5, with 8 nucleotides matching TRBD2. The V gene end was trimmed by 4 bases and the J gene end by 5 bases; junction bases not matched to a gene: 9. The CDR3 sequence is 15 residues long. CDR1 and CDR2 (germline): MGHRA, YSYEKL. The CDR3 region is CASSPGTSFTETQYF. The CDR3 DNA follows: TGCGCCAGCAGCCCCGGGACTAGTTTTACGGAGACCCAGTACTTC.

V is TRBV6-5 and J is TRBJ1-2, with D possibly TRBD1 on 6 matching bases. Trimming took off 0 bases at V and 6 bases at J, with 8 bases between the two ends. Germline-derived CDR1 and CDR2 are MNHEY and SVGAGI. This CDR3 is built from 13 residues. The CDR3 protein is CASSYSGGDGYTF. The CDR3 DNA is TGTGCCAGCAGTTACTCAGGGGGGGATGGCTACACCTTC.

The chain links TRBV19 to TRBJ2-5, with 12 nucleotides matching TRBD1. The CDR3 length is 16 residues. Trimming cost V 5 bases and J 7 bases; bases outside gene matches: 11. Germline CDR1 and CDR2: LNHDA and SQIVND (reference sequence). CDR3 residues: CASSETGTGGRGTQYF. The CDR3 DNA reads TGTGCCAGTAGTGAAACCGGGACAGGGGGCCGGGGGACCCAGTACTTC.

The count of this clone is one. The chain employs TRBV19 and TRBJ1-2; 7 positions match TRBD1. CDR3 length: 13 residues. V gave up 8 bases and J gave up 8 bases; unmatched junction bases: 11. CDR1 and CDR2 from the germline V gene are LNHDA and SQIVND (reference sequence). CDR3 protein: CASGGGTVSGYTF. The CDR3 DNA reads TGTGCCAGTGGGGGTGGGACAGTAAGCGGCTACACCTTC.

The rearrangement links TRBV7-9 to TRBJ1-1, with TRBD1 identical over 7 bases. With V trimmed by 7 bases and J by 5 bases, 16 bases remained unmatched. Germline CDR1 is SEHNR and CDR2 is FQNEAQ (reference sequence). CDR3 length: 16 residues. The CDR3 sequence is CASINPLDRSVTEAFF. The CDR3 DNA reads as TGTGCCAGCATTAACCCCCTGGACAGGTCCGTTACTGAAGCTTTCTTT.

The gene calls are TRBV9 and TRBJ2-7, with 11 bases fitting TRBD2. The J segment lost 2 bases and the V segment lost 2 bases, leaving 6 bases of the junction unmatched. Per the germline V gene, CDR1 is SGDLS and CDR2 is YYNGEE. This CDR3 has 16 amino acids. The CDR3 here is CASSVSGTSGAYEQYF. The CDR3, as DNA: TGTGCCAGCAGCGTCTCCGGGACTAGCGGTGCCTACGAGCAGTACTTC.